The 8 T cell receptor beta chains reported below all come from one sample, sequenced in a study of control samples from healthy donors and cancer patients. Sequencing used immunoSEQ multiplex PCR; TCRdb keeps in-frame clones, though not all of them. The profile shows 90,000 to 110,000 clones, over 75% of them singletons. The sample taken for sequencing was blood. The receptor source for this set is a human donor in good health. The donor label of this sample is uncertain.

This clone was seen a single time. The chain employs TRBV19 and TRBJ2-1; 9 bases line up with TRBD1. CDR1 and CDR2 (germline): LNHDA, SQIVND (reference sequence). This CDR3 has 15 amino acids. V lost 4 bases, J lost 8 bases, and 9 bases stayed unmatched. The CDR3 loop reads CASSNRDRDPHEQFF. CDR3 nucleotide sequence: TGTGCCAGTAGTAACCGGGACAGGGATCCCCATGAGCAGTTCTTC.

The chain joins TRBV5-1 to TRBJ1-2, with D hard to call. The V end lost 4 bases, the J end lost 4 bases, and 20 bases lay between the germline ends. Germline V lookup: CDR1 SGHRS, CDR2 YFSETQ. The CDR3 is 16 amino acids. This CDR3 is CASSQVEGRFSYGYTF. CDR3 nucleotide sequence: TGCGCCAGCAGCCAAGTGGAAGGGAGGTTCTCCTATGGCTACACCTTC.

J is TRBJ1-1 and V is TRBV18, with D uncertain. Germline CDR1 is KGHSH and CDR2 is LQKENI. V shed 2 bases and J shed 3 bases, with 7 bases lying between them. The CDR3 totals 13 residues. The CDR3 sequence is CASSPRDDTEAFF. The CDR3 DNA sequence: TGTGCCAGCTCACCAAGGGATGACACTGAAGCTTTCTTT.

V and J are TRBV3-1 (or the pseudogene TRBV3-2) and TRBJ1-5; D uncertain. The CDR3 is 14 amino acids. Trimming took off 0 bases at V and 6 bases at J, with 9 bases between the two ends. Per the germline V gene, CDR1 is LGHDT and CDR2 is YNNKEL (reference sequence). This chain's CDR3 is CASSQDRAGQPQHF. Here the CDR3 DNA reads TGTGCCAGCAGCCAAGATCGGGCCGGTCAGCCCCAGCATTTT.

V is TRBV10-3 and J is TRBJ2-1; D remains ambiguous. Germline CDR1 reads ENHRY; CDR2 reads SYGVKD. V was pared by 8 bases and J by 8 bases, with 16 bases between. This CDR3 contains 13 residues. The CDR3 region is CAIGTPQLDEQFF. The CDR3 nucleotides are TGTGCCATCGGCACACCTCAATTAGATGAGCAGTTCTTC.

The chain is built from TRBV24-1 and TRBJ2-5, with 8 bases fitting TRBD1. This CDR3 has 13 residues. Germline lookup yields CDR1 KGHDR and CDR2 SFDVKD. The trim removed 7 bases at V and 5 bases at J, leaving 5 bases unmatched. CDR3 sequence (DNA): TGTGCCACCAGGGCCGGGGACAGGGAGACCCAGTACTTC. Residues: CATRAGDRETQYF.

The chain carries TRBV5-4 and TRBJ2-7, with TRBD1 identical over 10 bases. The CDR3 has 15 amino acids. The trim removed 9 bases at V and 0 bases at J, leaving 9 bases unmatched. Germline loops: CDR1 SGHNT, CDR2 YYREEE (reference sequence). This CDR3 is CAIAMGQGLSYEQYF. In DNA form, the CDR3 reads TGTGCCATAGCAATGGGACAGGGGCTCTCCTACGAGCAGTACTTC.

The rearrangement uses TRBV5-4 and TRBJ2-1; no reliable D call. This CDR3 is built from 11 residues. Deletions cut 0 bases from V and 9 bases from J, with 4 bases between. CDR1 and CDR2 from the germline V gene are SGHNT and YYREEE (reference sequence). CDR3 nucleotides: TGTGCCAGCAGCTTGGGGGCTGAGCAGTTCTTC. It translates to CASSLGAEQFF.